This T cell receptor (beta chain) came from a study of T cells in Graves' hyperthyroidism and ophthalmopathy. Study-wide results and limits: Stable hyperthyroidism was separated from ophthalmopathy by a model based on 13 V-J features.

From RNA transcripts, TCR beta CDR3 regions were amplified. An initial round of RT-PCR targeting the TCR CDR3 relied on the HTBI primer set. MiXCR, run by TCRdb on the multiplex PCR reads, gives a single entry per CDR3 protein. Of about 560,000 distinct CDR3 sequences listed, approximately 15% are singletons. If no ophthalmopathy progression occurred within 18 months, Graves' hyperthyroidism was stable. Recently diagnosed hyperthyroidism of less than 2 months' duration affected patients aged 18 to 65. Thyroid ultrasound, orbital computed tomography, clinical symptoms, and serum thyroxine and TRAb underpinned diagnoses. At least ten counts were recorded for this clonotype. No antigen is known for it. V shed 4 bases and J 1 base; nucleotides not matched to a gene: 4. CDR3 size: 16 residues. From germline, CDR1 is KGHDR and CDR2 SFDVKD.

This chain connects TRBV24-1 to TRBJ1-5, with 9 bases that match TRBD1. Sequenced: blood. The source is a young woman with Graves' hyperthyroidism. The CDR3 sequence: CATSDTTGGSNQPQHF. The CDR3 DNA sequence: TGTGCCACCAGTGACACGACAGGGGGAAGCAATCAGCCCCAGCATTTT.